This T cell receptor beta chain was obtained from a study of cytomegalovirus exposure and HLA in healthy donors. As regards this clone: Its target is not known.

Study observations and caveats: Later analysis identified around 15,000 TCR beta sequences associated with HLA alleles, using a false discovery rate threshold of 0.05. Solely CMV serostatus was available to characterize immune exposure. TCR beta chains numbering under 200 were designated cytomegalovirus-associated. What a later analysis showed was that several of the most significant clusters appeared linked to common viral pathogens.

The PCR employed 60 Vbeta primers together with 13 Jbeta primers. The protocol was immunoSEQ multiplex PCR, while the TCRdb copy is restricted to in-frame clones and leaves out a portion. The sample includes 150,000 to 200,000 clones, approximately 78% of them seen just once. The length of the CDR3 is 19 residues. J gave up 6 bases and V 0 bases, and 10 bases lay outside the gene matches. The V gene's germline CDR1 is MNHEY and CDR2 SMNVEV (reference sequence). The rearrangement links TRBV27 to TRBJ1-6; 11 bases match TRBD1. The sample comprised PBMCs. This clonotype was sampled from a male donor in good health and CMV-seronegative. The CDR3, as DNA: TGTGCCAGCAGTTTATCCCTACCCCACGGGACAGGGGGTAATTCACCCCTCCACTTT. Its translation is CASSLSLPHGTGGNSPLHF.